These 2 T cell receptor beta chains were all obtained from the same sample, sequenced in a study of CD8 T cells in Susac syndrome. cDNA came from 0.5 to 1 ug RNA primed by random hexamers. Each CDR3 protein is one row after TCRdb ran MiXCR on the immunoSEQ multiplex PCR reads. The table records more than 55,000 distinct CDR3 sequences, approximately 95% of them present only once. Sequenced: CD8+ T cells from PBMCs. These receptors were taken from a human donor in good health.

This clonotype was observed a handful of times. The chain is built from TRBV18 and TRBJ1-6, with 9 bases fitting TRBD1. Germline V gene data show CDR1 as KGHSH and CDR2 as LQKENI. The CDR3 has 14 amino acids. Trimming removed 6 bases from V and 6 bases from J; junction bases left unmatched: 3. The chain's CDR3 is CASSPGQGNSPLHF. The CDR3 DNA reads TGTGCCAGCTCGCCGGGACAGGGTAATTCACCCCTCCACTTT.

The J gene is TRBJ2-3, the V gene TRBV3-1, with D maybe TRBD2 (6 bases). CDR1 and CDR2 from the germline V gene are LGHDT and YNNKEL (reference sequence). The CDR3 is 13 amino acids. The V end lost 5 bases, the J end lost 6 bases, and 12 bases lay between the germline ends. CDR3 residues: CASSYGGPDTQYF. The CDR3 bases are TGTGCCAGCAGCTACGGGGGTCCTGATACGCAGTATTTT.